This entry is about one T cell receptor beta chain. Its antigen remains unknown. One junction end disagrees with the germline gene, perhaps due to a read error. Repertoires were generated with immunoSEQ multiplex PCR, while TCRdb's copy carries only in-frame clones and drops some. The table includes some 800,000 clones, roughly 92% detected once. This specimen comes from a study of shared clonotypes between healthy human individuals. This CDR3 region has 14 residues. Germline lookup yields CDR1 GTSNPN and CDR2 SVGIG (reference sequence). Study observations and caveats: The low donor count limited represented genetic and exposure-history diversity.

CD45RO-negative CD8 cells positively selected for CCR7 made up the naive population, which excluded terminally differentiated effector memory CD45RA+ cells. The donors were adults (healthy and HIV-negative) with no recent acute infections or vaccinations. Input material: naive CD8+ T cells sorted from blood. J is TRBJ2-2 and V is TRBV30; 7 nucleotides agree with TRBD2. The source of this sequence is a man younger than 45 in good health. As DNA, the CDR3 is TGTGCCTGGAGTGTGGGACTACGTTCCGGGGAGCTGCTTTTT. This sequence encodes CAWSVGLRSGELLF.